These T cell receptor beta chains were read from a single sample in a study of cytomegalovirus exposure and HLA in healthy donors. Produced via immunoSEQ multiplex PCR; TCRdb's table is partial and in-frame only. The sample yields about 300,000 clones, 88% seen once. The sequencing sample was made of PBMCs. These TCRs come from a woman aged 18-30 years in good health and CMV-seronegative. CDR3s include the opening cysteine and the closing phenylalanine or tryptophan. The order of the fields is V gene, J gene, D gene, CDR3 DNA, CDR3 protein. A D gene is named only where the DNA matches it firmly.

V: TRBV19; J: TRBJ1-5; D: .; DNA: TGTGCCAGTAGTGCGACATGGACGGGGGCCCAGCATTTT; CDR3: CASSATWTGAQHF
V: TRBV5-1; J: TRBJ2-3; D: TRBD2; DNA: TGCGCCAGCAGCCCTGGACTAGCGGGACCCGGGGCGACAGATACGCAGTATTTT; CDR3: CASSPGLAGPGATDTQYF
V: TRBV5-4; J: TRBJ2-7; D: TRBD2; DNA: TGTGCCAGCAGCATGCTCGCGGGAGGCCCCGGCGAGCAGTACTTC; CDR3: CASSMLAGGPGEQYF
V: TRBV4-1; J: TRBJ2-4; D: .; DNA: TGCGCCAGCAAGAGCCCCCAAAACATTCAGTACTTC; CDR3: CASKSPQNIQYF
V: TRBV11-2; J: TRBJ1-1; D: TRBD1; DNA: TGTGCCAGCAGCAGGGACAGGGCAGTCCTGAACACTGAAGCTTTCTTT; CDR3: CASSRDRAVLNTEAFF
V: TRBV19; J: TRBJ1-2; D: .; DNA: TGTGCCAGTAGCCTCCTAGAGCGTCGCTATGGCTACACCTTC; CDR3: CASSLLERRYGYTF
V: TRBV5-1; J: TRBJ2-2; D: TRBD1; DNA: TGCGCCAGCAGCCCGGACAGGGGCGACACCGGGGAGCTGTTTTTT; CDR3: CASSPDRGDTGELFF
V: TRBV18; J: TRBJ1-6; D: .; DNA: TGTGCCAGCTCACAGACAGAACACTCCTATAATTCACCCCTCCACTTT; CDR3: CASSQTEHSYNSPLHF
V: TRBV29-1; J: TRBJ2-7; D: .; DNA: TGCAGCGTTGATTTCGGTGGTCAGGGAAATTCCTACGAGCAGTACTTC; CDR3: CSVDFGGQGNSYEQYF
V: TRBV2; J: TRBJ1-5; D: .; DNA: TGTGCCAGCAGTCGCAGTGCCAATAGCAATCAGCCCCAGCATTTT; CDR3: CASSRSANSNQPQHF
V: TRBV27; J: TRBJ2-3; D: TRBD2; DNA: TGTGCCAGCTGTAGATCACTAGCGGGAGTTACTGTGGATACGCAGTATTTT; CDR3: CASCRSLAGVTVDTQYF